The text below deals with one T cell receptor beta chain. It lacks a known antigen. Base qualities are not at hand, and no much larger clone is one base apart. The data stem from a study of blood T cell repertoires in COVID-19 (dated by TCRdb to 2020 to 2022). A note on the overall study: Samples from collaborators originated in the United States, Italy and Spain and spanned both the acute and convalescent phases of COVID-19. Samples came from the ongoing ImmuneRACE study (first 160 participants) plus 1,254 subjects from 6 global collaborators. HLA class I and class II types, where available, came from metadata supplied by the sample provider rather than from assay-based typing. Sample metadata almost always included a de-identified subject ID, COVID-19 status, age in years and sex. The material from the prospective study consisted of cDNA or gDNA derived from T cells, B-cell-depleted T cells, or PBMCs. Deeply sampled blood TCRbeta repertoires from subjects exposed to, actively infected with, or recovered from COVID-19 were included in the dataset. The repertoires were released in a freely available public database intended as a resource for research on the immune response to SARS-CoV-2.

Whole blood was collected in K2EDTA tubes by collaborating institutions according to the institutions' own protocols. For TCRbeta analysis, collaborators shipped samples in one of three forms: frozen whole blood, isolated PBMCs, or DNA extracted from either of those sample types. At the junction V is shortened by 0 bases and J by 8 bases, with 7 bases in between. Reading from cysteine to phenylalanine, the CDR3 counts 12 amino acids. The read is trimmed to its CDR3 DNA, 36 bases read in frame from base 1. The germline V gene encodes CDR1 LNHNV and CDR2 YYDKDF (reference sequence). TCRbeta CDR3 regions were amplified from genomic DNA using the immunoSEQ Assay, a bias-controlled multiplex PCR. Processing in the source paper ran as follows. Nucleated cell counts per sample were estimated from amplification of reference gene primers within the assay. To quantify the absolute abundance of each unique TCRbeta CDR3 rearrangement, sequence reads were collapsed and filtered. For each sample, productive Simpson clonality was calculated by taking the square root of Simpson's diversity index across productive rearrangements. TCRdb obtained this table from immuneACCESS and retained in-frame rearrangements with V and J assigned. These tables miss some clones; where compared with another copy, unresolved V genes account for less than half of the shortfall, and the remainder is unexplained. Clone size and the V and J calls come from that table; the DNA yielded D and trimming. This sample holds 150,000 to 200,000 clones; 88% were observed only once. The ten largest clones add up to roughly 24% of the sample.

Study-wide conclusions, independent of this receptor: The amount of clinical and demographic metadata varied by source and participant and was provided uncurated.

This receptor chain uses TRBV15 and TRBJ1-1; the D gene remains uncertain. This clonotype originated in a man aged 55-75 years with acute or convalescent COVID-19. Sequencing input: peripheral blood. The DNA sequence is as follows: TGTGCCACCAGCAGAGATATAGAAGAAGCTTTCTTT. Translation gives CATSRDIEEAFF.